Below are 26 T cell receptor beta chains sequenced from a single sample in a study of blood T cell repertoires in COVID-19. Sequencing used immunoSEQ multiplex PCR; TCRdb keeps in-frame clones, though not all of them. The profile shows tens of thousands of clones, 75% to 90% of them singletons. Sequencing was done on a sample of peripheral blood. These receptors were obtained from a man aged 55 to 70 with acute or convalescent COVID-19.

V gene TRBV7-6 combines with J gene TRBJ1-4, with 10 bases fitting TRBD1. The germline gives CDR1 SGHVS, CDR2 FNYEAQ. V was pared by 0 bases and J by 8 bases, with 0 bases of the junction left unmatched. The CDR3 has 14 amino acids. In DNA form, the CDR3 reads TGTGCCAGCAGCTTAGCGACAGGGGGCGAAAAACTGTTTTTT. It encodes CASSLATGGEKLFF.

This chain connects TRBV4-3 to TRBJ2-5, with TRBD1 matching 9 bases. The CDR3 has 14 residues. CDR1 and CDR2 from the germline V gene are LGHNA and YSLEER. Losses at the gene ends were 6 bases for V and 1 base for J; bases not matched to a gene: 3. The CDR3 is CASSRQGVQETQYF. CDR3 in DNA: TGCGCCAGCAGTCGACAGGGGGTCCAAGAGACCCAGTACTTC.

The rearrangement links TRBV5-8 to TRBJ2-2, with a weak D call TRBD2 (6 bases). The germline CDR1 and CDR2 sequences are SGHTS and YDEGEE. V was pared by 0 bases and J by 4 bases, with 10 bases between. CDR3 length: 15 residues. The CDR3: CASSLGGRPTGELFF. CDR3 bases: TGTGCCAGCAGCTTGGGTGGGAGGCCCACCGGGGAGCTGTTTTTT.

This rearrangement joins TRBV4-1 to TRBJ1-6; no definite D call. The CDR3 sequence is 16 residues long. The germline CDR1 and CDR2 sequences are MGHRA and YSYEKL. The V end lost 1 base, the J end lost 0 bases, and 7 bases lay between the germline ends. The CDR3 region is CASSQGGSSYNSPLHF. In nucleotides, the CDR3 is TGCGCCAGCAGCCAAGGCGGGAGCTCCTATAATTCACCCCTCCACTTT.

CDR3 coding DNA: TGTGCCAGCAGCCCAGCACCCCCTAGAGCGGAGACCCAGTACTTC. It is translated as CASSPAPPRAETQYF. The chain carries TRBV7-8 and TRBJ2-5; the D is unclear. Germline CDR1 and CDR2: SGHVS and FQNEAQ. This CDR3 contains 15 residues. The V and J ends lost 5 bases and 5 bases respectively, with 18 bases between them.

The J gene is TRBJ2-1, the V gene TRBV5-1; D might be TRBD2 (7 bases). This CDR3 region has 16 residues. CDR1 SGHRS and CDR2 YFSETQ come from the germline V gene. V was trimmed by 0 bases and J by 10 bases, leaving 20 bases between them. In nucleotides, the CDR3 is TGCGCCAGCAGCTTGGTTGCGGGGGCTGGGATTCAAGAGCAGTTCTTC. This gives the protein CASSLVAGAGIQEQFF.

This clone was seen only a few times. CDR3 coding DNA: TGTGCCAGCAGCTTAAGGCTAGCGGGGGGGCCCTTTCCTGAGCAGTTCTTC. This encodes CASSLRLAGGPFPEQFF. The chain joins TRBV11-2 to TRBJ2-1; 12 bases match TRBD2. The CDR3 contains 17 residues. Germline assignment: CDR1 SGHAT and CDR2 FQNNGV. Trimming removed 2 bases from V and 9 bases from J; junction bases left unmatched: 11. The variable domain in full, with the rest retrieved from reference TRBV11-2 and TRBJ2-1, is EAGVAQSPRYKIIEKRQSVAFWCNPISGHATLYWYQQILGQGPKLLIQFQNNGVVDDSQLPKDRFSAERLKGVDSTLKIQPAKLEDSAVYLCASSLRLAGGPFPEQFFGPGTRLTVL.

This chain joins TRBV19 and TRBJ2-2; 8 bases line up with TRBD1. This CDR3 spans 16 amino acids. Germline V lookup: CDR1 LNHDA, CDR2 SQIVND (reference sequence). V lost 0 bases and J lost 6; bases outside the gene matches: 6. The CDR3 sequence: CASSIDAGGSAGELFF. The CDR3 nucleotides are TGTGCCAGTAGTATAGATGCAGGGGGCTCCGCCGGGGAGCTGTTTTTT.

V usage is TRBV3-1 (or the pseudogene TRBV3-2) and J usage is TRBJ2-2; weak D call: TRBD2 (5 bases). Germline values: CDR1 LGHDT, CDR2 YNNKEL (reference sequence). The CDR3 loop spans 16 amino acids. V dropped 2 bases and J dropped 3 bases, with 13 bases sitting between them. CDR3 DNA sequence: TGTGCCAGCAGCCAATTCGGAATCGGGGACACCGGGGAGCTGTTTTTT. It yields the protein CASSQFGIGDTGELFF.

The chain uses TRBV6-2 or TRBV6-3 and TRBJ1-5; 8 nucleotides agree with TRBD1. V trimming: 4 bases; J trimming: 7 bases; junction bases outside the gene matches: 9. This CDR3 is built from 15 residues. Germline CDR1 MNHEY, CDR2 SVGEGT. In DNA form, the CDR3 reads TGTGCCAGCAGTTTCACAGGGGGAGTCAGGCAGCCCCAGCATTTT. It codes for CASSFTGGVRQPQHF.

The gene calls are TRBV6-2 or TRBV6-3 and TRBJ2-4; 8 nucleotides agree with TRBD1. The V gene's germline CDR1 is MNHEY and CDR2 SVGEGT. The CDR3 has 14 amino acids. J gave up 8 bases and V 5 bases, and 8 bases lay outside the gene matches. CDR3 sequence reads: CASSRQGTVDIQYF. The DNA of the CDR3 is TGTGCCAGCAGTCGACAGGGGACGGTTGACATTCAGTACTTC.

The rearrangement joins TRBV10-1 to TRBJ1-3; D is unresolved. Germline values: CDR1 WNHNN, CDR2 SYGVQD (reference sequence). This CDR3 is 14 amino acids long. Trimming shortened V by 8 bases and J by 0 bases, and 11 bases separated the two germline ends. The CDR3 loop reads CASQTPSSGNTIYF. The CDR3 nucleotides are TGCGCCAGCCAAACACCTTCCTCTGGAAACACCATATATTTT.

The CDR3 is CASSYQTGSSGNTIYF. In nucleotides, the CDR3 is TGTGCCAGCAGTTACCAGACGGGGAGCTCTGGAAACACCATATATTTT. The gene calls are TRBV6-2 or TRBV6-3 and TRBJ1-3; D not resolved. CDR1 is MNHEY and CDR2 is SVGEGT in the germline V gene. The CDR3 spans 16 residues. V lost 2 bases and J lost 0, with 11 bases in between.

This clone was found once. The chain joins TRBV4-1 to TRBJ2-5, with a weak D call TRBD1 (6 bases). Deletions cut 0 bases from V and 6 bases from J, with 11 bases between. Germline CDR1 MGHRA, CDR2 YSYEKL. There are 14 residues in the CDR3. The CDR3 sequence is CASSQDGGAKTQYF. CDR3 nucleotides: TGCGCCAGCAGCCAAGATGGGGGCGCGAAGACCCAGTACTTC.

The rearrangement links TRBV6-5 to TRBJ1-3; D unresolved. Per germline, CDR1 MNHEY and CDR2 SVGAGI. The CDR3 totals 12 residues. V lost 6 bases to trimming and J lost 3 bases, with 6 bases between them. The DNA of the CDR3 is TGTGCCAGCAGGACAAATGGAAACACCATATATTTT. This gives the protein CASRTNGNTIYF.

This chain links TRBV29-1 with TRBJ1-1; D possibly corresponds to TRBD1 (5 bases). The V end lost 2 bases, the J end lost 4 bases, and 14 bases lay between the germline ends. The germline CDR1 and CDR2 sequences are SQVTM and ANQGSEA. The CDR3 consists of 14 residues. This CDR3 reads CSVEIGGSGTEAFF. The CDR3, as DNA: TGCAGCGTTGAAATCGGGGGATCGGGCACTGAAGCTTTCTTT.

This rearrangement joins TRBV6-5 to TRBJ1-1; 8 nucleotides agree with TRBD1. In germline, CDR1 is MNHEY, CDR2 SVGAGI. V shed 6 bases and J 6 bases; nucleotides not matched to a gene: 3. This CDR3 is 12 amino acids long. The CDR3 region has the DNA TGTGCCAGCAGAAAACAGGGGGCTGAAGCTTTCTTT. This encodes CASRKQGAEAFF.

J is TRBJ2-3 and V is TRBV6-4, with 12 nucleotides matching TRBD2. The germline V gene has CDR1 MRHNA and CDR2 SNTAGT. Unmatched junction bases numbered 11, after V lost 4 bases and J lost 6 bases. The CDR3 length is 17 residues. CDR3 nucleotides: TGTGCCAGCAGTGCCTACCCGACTAGCGGGGGCGTCGATACGCAGTATTTT. Its translation is CASSAYPTSGGVDTQYF.

The J gene is TRBJ1-2, the V gene TRBV6-5, with no clear D. This CDR3 comprises 15 residues. The V end lost 0 bases, the J end lost 6 bases, and 14 bases lay between the germline ends. CDR1 is MNHEY and CDR2 is SVGAGI in the germline V gene. The CDR3 region is CASSYSRVEINGYTF. CDR3 DNA: TGTGCCAGCAGTTACTCGCGGGTGGAGATAAATGGCTACACCTTC.

V is TRBV3-1 (or the pseudogene TRBV3-2) and J is TRBJ1-1; D is possibly TRBD1 (5 bases). Germline-derived CDR1 and CDR2 are LGHDT and YNNKEL (reference sequence). V was cut by 1 base and J by 4 bases, with 13 bases left in between. The CDR3 contains 15 residues. The CDR3 protein is CASSQGGGASTEAFF. The DNA for the CDR3 is TGTGCCAGCAGCCAAGGAGGAGGGGCCTCCACTGAAGCTTTCTTT.

J is TRBJ2-7 and V is TRBV27, with 9 nucleotides matching TRBD1. In germline, CDR1 is MNHEY, CDR2 SMNVEV (reference sequence). CDR3 size: 15 residues. V shed 4 bases and J 4 bases; nucleotides not matched to a gene: 8. CDR3 protein: CASSSAGQGSYEQYF. In nucleotides, the CDR3 is TGTGCCAGCAGTTCAGCTGGACAGGGGAGTTACGAGCAGTACTTC.

The V and J genes are TRBV24-1 and TRBJ1-1, with D maybe TRBD1 (6 bases). CDR3 size: 14 residues. From germline, CDR1 is KGHDR and CDR2 SFDVKD. The ends were cut back, 9 bases at V and 5 bases at J, with 18 bases in the middle. CDR3 loop: CATRNRARRTEAFF. As DNA, the CDR3 is TGTGCCACCCGGAACAGGGCCCGGCGTACTGAAGCTTTCTTT.

This sequence joins TRBV30 and TRBJ1-2; D may be TRBD1 (6 bases). The CDR3 extends over 13 amino acids. V lost 0 bases and J lost 7, with 12 bases in between. Germline-derived CDR1 and CDR2 are GTSNPN and SVGIG (reference sequence). CDR3 in DNA: TGTGCCTGGAGTGTACACAGGGATCGTGGCTACACCTTC. Translation: CAWSVHRDRGYTF.

The chain couples TRBV18 to TRBJ2-1; 11 nucleotides line up with TRBD1. Germline V gene data show CDR1 as KGHSH and CDR2 as LQKENI. The CDR3 totals 17 residues. Unmatched junction bases numbered 8, after V lost 0 bases and J lost 7 bases. The DNA of the CDR3 is TGTGCCAGCTCACCACCCCGGACAGGGGGCGCAGGAAATGAGCAGTTCTTC. This codes for CASSPPRTGGAGNEQFF.

The V and J genes are TRBV25-1 and TRBJ1-1; D perhaps matches TRBD1 (5 bases). CDR1 and CDR2 (germline): MGHDK, SYGVNS. The CDR3 consists of 14 residues. Trimming cost V 1 base and J 6 bases, with 12 bases left between them. The CDR3 loop reads CASSEFGGTAEAFF. The DNA of the CDR3 is TGTGCCAGCAGTGAATTCGGGGGGACGGCTGAAGCTTTCTTT.

J is TRBJ1-2 and V is TRBV28, with no clear D. Trimming cost V 4 bases and J 4 bases, with 19 bases left between them. CDR1 is MDHEN and CDR2 is SYDVKM in the germline V gene. CDR3 length: 16 amino acids. The DNA of the CDR3 is TGTGCCAGCAGTTCCCTCCCCCAGGCCCCTCTCTATGGCTACACCTTC. Protein: CASSSLPQAPLYGYTF.